This TCR beta chain is from a study of blood T cell repertoires in COVID-19. Sequencing was performed with immunoSEQ multiplex PCR; in TCRdb, only in-frame clones are kept and a portion is missing. This sample carries about 130,000 clones, around 81% of them seen once, and the ten largest clones take roughly 12%. This CDR3 spans 15 amino acids. V shed 5 bases, J shed 8 bases, and the junction held 12 bases outside the gene matches. CDR1 MNHEY and CDR2 SMNVEV come from the germline V gene (reference sequence). The TCR sequence derives from a man between 60 and 75 years old with acute or convalescent COVID-19. This rearrangement joins TRBV27 to TRBJ1-2; 9 positions match TRBD1. Sequencing used peripheral blood. CDR3 sequence reads: CASSQDRGLVVGYTF. CDR3 in DNA: TGTGCCAGCAGTCAGGACAGGGGCCTTGTAGTAGGCTACACCTTC.